The 10 T cell receptor beta chains below all came from one sample that was sequenced in a study of blood T cell repertoires in COVID-19. Here immunoSEQ multiplex PCR was the method, and the copy in TCRdb shows in-frame clones only, minus some. The repertoire has under 350,000 clones, about 86% of them found once; the top ten carry 3.5% to 4.5%. The source material was PBMCs or T cells enriched from blood (not recorded which). The receptors were gathered from a middle-aged woman with acute COVID-19.

A few counts support this clone. The genes are TRBV10-3 and TRBJ2-3; 8 bases match TRBD2. CDR1 is ENHRY, CDR2 SYGVKD, per germline. This CDR3 has 13 residues. The V gene end was trimmed by 8 bases and the J gene end by 5 bases; junction bases not matched to a gene: 6. In DNA, the CDR3 is TGTGCCATCCTACCCGCGGGAGGAGATACGCAGTATTTT. Protein: CAILPAGGDTQYF.

The chain employs TRBV27 and TRBJ2-7, with 8 bases matching TRBD2. With 0 bases clipped from V and 2 bases from J, the junction kept 3 bases outside the gene matches. The CDR3 extends over 15 amino acids. Germline lookup yields CDR1 MNHEY and CDR2 SMNVEV (reference sequence). As DNA, the CDR3 is TGTGCCAGCAGTTTATCGACGGGAGGGGCCTACGAGCAGTACTTC. Translated, it gives CASSLSTGGAYEQYF.

The chain employs TRBV2 and TRBJ2-3; D ambiguous. Trimming stripped 3 bases from V and 0 bases from J, with 7 bases between. The CDR3 covers 14 residues. CDR1 and CDR2 (germline): SNHLY, FYNNEI. CDR3 protein: CASSDPGSTDTQYF. CDR3 in DNA: TGTGCCAGCAGTGACCCGGGTAGCACAGATACGCAGTATTTT.

The chain links TRBV7-2 to TRBJ2-1; perhaps TRBD2 as D (6 bases). Germline CDR1 and CDR2: SGHTA and FQGNSA. This CDR3 contains 15 residues. Trimming left V 3 bases short and J 4 bases short, with 13 bases between. The CDR3 loop reads CASSFQAGGYNEQFF. CDR3 in DNA: TGTGCCAGCAGCTTTCAGGCCGGGGGATACAATGAGCAGTTCTTC.

The J gene is TRBJ1-5, the V gene TRBV5-6; TRBD1 is a possible D gene (6 bases). Germline CDR1 reads SGHDT; CDR2 reads YYEEEE. CDR3 length: 14 amino acids. The germline V and J ends were trimmed by 2 bases and 3 bases, with 9 bases remaining between them. The CDR3 region has the DNA TGTGCCAGCAGCTTACAGGGCCCCAATCAGCCCCAGCATTTT. Protein product: CASSLQGPNQPQHF.

The chain is built from TRBV20-1 and TRBJ2-7, with 7 bases matching TRBD1. This CDR3 is 14 amino acids long. V trimming: 7 bases; J trimming: 3 bases; junction bases outside the gene matches: 12. The germline gives CDR1 DFQATT, CDR2 SNEGSKA (reference sequence). The CDR3 region is CSGSPTGTVYEQYF. The CDR3 DNA reads as TGCAGTGGTAGTCCCACCGGGACAGTCTACGAGCAGTACTTC.

This clone turned up a few times. The V and J genes are TRBV19 and TRBJ1-5, with D maybe TRBD1 (5 bases). The CDR3 is 15 amino acids. Germline V gene data show CDR1 as LNHDA and CDR2 as SQIVND (reference sequence). CDR3 region: CASLNRYTLNQPQHF. In nucleotides, the CDR3 is TGTGCTAGCCTAAACAGGTATACCCTCAATCAGCCCCAGCATTTT.

This chain links TRBV5-4 with TRBJ2-6, with D hard to call. Germline CDR1 SGHNT, CDR2 YYREEE (reference sequence). With 0 bases removed from V and 2 bases from J, the gap between germline ends came to 12 bases. This CDR3 comprises 17 residues. The CDR3 coding sequence is TGTGCCAGCAGCTTGGGATCCCACAGTACTGGGGCCAACGTCCTGACTTTC. Residues: CASSLGSHSTGANVLTF.

This chain links TRBV5-1 with TRBJ2-3; a weak D match, TRBD2 (5 bases). Germline V gene lookup returns CDR1 SGHRS and CDR2 YFSETQ. The CDR3 totals 14 residues. The V end was cut by 4 bases, the J end by 0 bases, with 9 bases between. CDR3 bases: TGCGCCAGCAGCCCTGAGGGAAGCACAGATACGCAGTATTTT. It encodes CASSPEGSTDTQYF.

With respect to this clone: Other DNA sequences in the sample encode the same CDR3. The chain recombines TRBV6-5 with TRBJ1-1; a possible D gene is TRBD1 (5 bases). The CDR3 is made up of 12 amino acids. Germline CDR1 and CDR2: MNHEY and SVGAGI. The V gene lost 5 bases and the J gene lost 4 bases, with 8 bases spanning the gap. The CDR3 here is CASSRGSTEAFF. The CDR3 DNA follows: TGTGCCAGCAGTCGGGGGAGCACTGAAGCTTTCTTT.